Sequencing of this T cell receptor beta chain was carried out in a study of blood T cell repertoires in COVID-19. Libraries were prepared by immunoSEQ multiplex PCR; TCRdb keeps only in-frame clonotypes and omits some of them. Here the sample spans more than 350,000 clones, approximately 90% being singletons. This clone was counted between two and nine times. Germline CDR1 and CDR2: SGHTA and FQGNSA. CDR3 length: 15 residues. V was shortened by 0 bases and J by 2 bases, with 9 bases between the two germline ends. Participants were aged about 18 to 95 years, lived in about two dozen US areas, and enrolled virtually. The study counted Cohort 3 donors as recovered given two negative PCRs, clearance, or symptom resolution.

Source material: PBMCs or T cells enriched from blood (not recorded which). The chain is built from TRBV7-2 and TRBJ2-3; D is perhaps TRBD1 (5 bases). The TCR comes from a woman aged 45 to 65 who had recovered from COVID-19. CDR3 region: CASSLAWGITDTQYF. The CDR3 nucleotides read TGTGCCAGCAGCTTAGCTTGGGGCATCACAGATACGCAGTATTTT.